The 22 T cell receptor beta chains given below trace back to one sample, sequenced in a study of CD8 T cells in ankylosing spondylitis (dated by TCRdb to the late 2010s). The library came from 5' RACE. Reads for this sample came from an Illumina HiSeq 2500. The public sequencing data were trimmed at Q25 with fastp and processed into clonotypes with MiXCR by TCRdb, which kept only in-frame beta chains. Rows with a matching CDR3 protein are joined into one entry that keeps the most common DNA and genes. The sample table records about 260,000 distinct CDR3 sequences; more than 20% of these occur just once. Approximately 0.61% of the sample comes from the top ten. Material for sequencing was blood, either unsorted or a sorted T cell fraction (not recorded which). These receptors were collected from a male donor with ankylosing spondylitis or in good health (not recorded which).

There are many counts of this clonotype. The chain uses TRBV12-3 or TRBV12-4 and TRBJ1-5, with D tentatively TRBD1 (6 bases). CDR3 length: 14 residues. The germline V and J ends were trimmed by 6 bases and 4 bases, with 13 bases remaining between them. The CDR3 sequence is CASREGGMNQPQHF. In DNA, the CDR3 is TGTGCCAGCAGAGAGGGGGGGATGAATCAGCCCCAGCATTTT.

The J gene is TRBJ2-3, the V gene TRBV2; no definite D call. CDR3 length: 14 amino acids. The V end lost 6 bases, the J end lost 0 bases, and 10 bases lay between the germline ends. The germline gives CDR1 SNHLY, CDR2 FYNNEI. The CDR3 nucleotides read TGTGCCAGCAGATATGGCGCTAGCACAGATACGCAGTATTTT. It encodes CASRYGASTDTQYF.

This clonotype was seen repeatedly, ten times or more. This chain connects TRBV14 to TRBJ2-5; TRBD2 aligns across 7 bases. The V gene's germline CDR1 is SGHDN and CDR2 FVKESK. The CDR3 covers 14 residues. Trimming took 4 bases from V and 5 from J; bases not matched to a gene: 7. For the CDR3, the DNA is TGTGCCAGCAGCCCCACGACAGCGGGGGAGACCCAGTACTTC. It yields the protein CASSPTTAGETQYF.

This clonotype was detected many times. V is TRBV4-1 and J is TRBJ2-1, with D tentatively TRBD2 (6 bases). Germline V gene data show CDR1 as MGHRA and CDR2 as YSYEKL. The CDR3 covers 16 residues. Trimming shortened V by 2 bases and J by 7 bases, and 18 bases separated the two germline ends. This CDR3 reads CASSQLLARAQNEQFF. CDR3 nucleotide sequence: TGCGCCAGCAGCCAATTACTAGCTAGGGCCCAAAATGAGCAGTTCTTC.

This clonotype was recorded a few times. The genes are TRBV20-1 and TRBJ2-3; TRBD2 matches 9 bases. The CDR3 is 15 residues long. Germline CDR1 DFQATT, CDR2 SNEGSKA (reference sequence). Trimming at V came to 6 bases and at J to 3 bases, leaving 10 bases not matched to a gene. CDR3 DNA sequence: TGCAGTGCAGTTAGCGGGGGAAGTAAGACAGATACGCAGTATTTT. It is translated as CSAVSGGSKTDTQYF.

This clonotype has more than one count but fewer than ten. J is TRBJ1-1 and V is TRBV5-5; TRBD1 might be the D (6 bases). V was cut by 0 bases and J by 8 bases, with 8 bases left in between. The CDR3 covers 12 residues. Germline V gives CDR1 SGHKS, CDR2 YYEKEE (reference sequence). The CDR3 protein is CASSLEGGEAFF. The CDR3 DNA sequence: TGTGCCAGCAGCTTGGAGGGGGGAGAAGCTTTCTTT.

This clonotype came up a few times. The chain joins TRBV20-1 to TRBJ2-3; D remains ambiguous. Germline assignment: CDR1 DFQATT and CDR2 SNEGSKA (reference sequence). This CDR3 region has 14 residues. V gave up 2 bases and J gave up 4 bases, with 13 bases separating them. As DNA, the CDR3 is TGCAGTGCTAGACGGTCCAAGGACCCAGATACGCAGTATTTT. Its translation: CSARRSKDPDTQYF.

This clonotype was observed many times. V usage is TRBV6-2 or TRBV6-3 and J usage is TRBJ2-3; 10 positions match TRBD2. Germline V gives CDR1 MNHEY, CDR2 SVGEGT. The CDR3 sequence is 13 residues long. The V gene end was trimmed by 6 bases and the J gene end by 6 bases; junction bases not matched to a gene: 3. This CDR3 reads CASRSGGADTQYF. The CDR3 region has the DNA TGTGCCAGCAGGAGCGGGGGGGCTGATACGCAGTATTTT.

This clonotype was seen ten or more times. This chain links TRBV20-1 with TRBJ1-1, with 7 bases matching TRBD1. Germline V gene sequence: CDR1 DFQATT, CDR2 SNEGSKA (reference sequence). J was trimmed by 1 base and V by 3 bases; bases with no gene match: 5. CDR3 size: 14 residues. CDR3 amino acids: CSASEGARNTEAFF. In DNA form, the CDR3 reads TGCAGTGCTAGCGAGGGGGCGAGGAACACTGAAGCTTTCTTT.

The V and J genes are TRBV20-1 and TRBJ2-3; 8 bases agree with TRBD2. Germline V gene data show CDR1 as DFQATT and CDR2 as SNEGSKA (reference sequence). The CDR3 covers 18 residues. V lost 0 bases to trimming and J lost 6 bases; unmatched junction nucleotides: 17. The chain's CDR3 is CSARDRGGADLWADTQYF. Here the CDR3 DNA reads TGCAGTGCTAGAGATCGGGGGGGGGCCGATCTTTGGGCGGATACGCAGTATTTT.

J is TRBJ2-1 and V is TRBV7-2; 9 bases match TRBD1. The CDR3 runs 17 residues. Germline V gene data show CDR1 as SGHTA and CDR2 as FQGNSA. With 4 bases clipped from V and 3 bases from J, the junction kept 10 bases outside the gene matches. DNA for the CDR3: TGTGCCAGCAGCTGGGGGACAGGGCACTATGGCTACAATGAGCAGTTCTTC. Translating gives CASSWGTGHYGYNEQFF.

V usage is TRBV18 and J usage is TRBJ2-6, with a possible D match to TRBD1 (6 bases). Trimming removed 0 bases at V and 2 bases at J, with 11 bases between. Germline CDR1 reads KGHSH; CDR2 reads LQKENI. The CDR3 runs 17 residues. The DNA of the CDR3 is TGTGCCAGCTCACCACCGCAGGGGTCGGCTGGGGCCAACGTCCTGACTTTC. Its translation: CASSPPQGSAGANVLTF.

This clonotype showed up many times. This rearrangement joins TRBV20-1 to TRBJ2-7, with D perhaps matching TRBD1 (5 bases). Per the germline V gene, CDR1 is DFQATT and CDR2 is SNEGSKA (reference sequence). The V end was cut by 4 bases, the J end by 2 bases, with 15 bases between. The CDR3 covers 14 residues. This chain's CDR3 is CSAISPGPTYEQYF. The CDR3, as DNA: TGCAGTGCTATATCCCCAGGGCCCACCTACGAGCAGTACTTC.

The V gene is TRBV6-5, the J gene TRBJ2-5, with D unresolved. The CDR3 contains 14 residues. Germline V gene data show CDR1 as MNHEY and CDR2 as SVGAGI. Trimming stripped 0 bases from V and 1 base from J, with 6 bases between. Here the CDR3 reads CASSYSAAQETQYF. CDR3 sequence (DNA): TGTGCCAGCAGTTACTCGGCGGCCCAAGAGACCCAGTACTTC.

This clonotype was counted between two and nine times. In DNA form, the CDR3 reads TGTGCCAGCAGCTTGAGACACCTCTCCTACAATGAGCAGTTCTTC. Amino acid sequence: CASSLRHLSYNEQFF. V is TRBV5-5 and J is TRBJ2-1, with D unclear. Trimming took off 1 base at V and 0 bases at J, with 8 bases between the two ends. Per germline, CDR1 SGHKS and CDR2 YYEKEE (reference sequence). The CDR3 sequence is 15 residues long.

This clonotype was observed a handful of times. V usage is TRBV29-1 and J usage is TRBJ1-1; D is possibly TRBD1 (5 bases). V was cut by 4 bases and J by 0 bases, with 15 bases left in between. Germline values: CDR1 SQVTM, CDR2 ANQGSEA. The CDR3 is 15 amino acids. The DNA of the CDR3 is TGCAGCGTTGTTGGGGCCGCAGGTATGAACACTGAAGCTTTCTTT. Protein sequence: CSVVGAAGMNTEAFF.

The chain uses TRBV10-3 and TRBJ2-7; the match to TRBD1 covers 10 bases. Trimming cost V 6 bases and J 6 bases; bases outside gene matches: 5. Germline assignment: CDR1 ENHRY and CDR2 SYGVKD. The CDR3 extends over 13 amino acids. As DNA, the CDR3 is TGTGCCATCAGGGACAGGGGGAAACGCGAGCAGTACTTC. Protein: CAIRDRGKREQYF.

The gene calls are TRBV7-9 and TRBJ1-1, with a tentative D call TRBD1 (6 bases). V dropped 5 bases and J dropped 3 bases, with 13 bases sitting between them. The CDR3 loop spans 14 amino acids. Per the germline V gene, CDR1 is SEHNR and CDR2 is FQNEAQ (reference sequence). Here the CDR3 reads CASSPPGADTEAFF. The CDR3 coding sequence is TGTGCCAGCAGCCCCCCGGGGGCGGACACTGAAGCTTTCTTT. Full variable domain (remainder filled in from reference TRBV7-9 and TRBJ1-1): DTGVSQNPRHKITKRGQNVTFRCDPISEHNRLYWYRQTLGQGPEFLTYFQNEAQLEKSRLLSDRFSAERPKGSFSTLEIQRTEQGDSAMYLCASSPPGADTEAFFGQGTRLTVV.

This chain links TRBV20-1 with TRBJ1-2, with D unresolved. Germline V gives CDR1 DFQATT, CDR2 SNEGSKA (reference sequence). The V end was cut by 4 bases, the J end by 4 bases, with 22 bases between. The length of the CDR3 is 16 residues. Here the CDR3 reads CSANDGGVEVSYGYTF. CDR3 DNA sequence: TGCAGTGCTAATGATGGCGGAGTCGAGGTCTCCTATGGCTACACCTTC.

This clonotype was found a few times. The CDR3 DNA reads TGCAGCGGTAGGGCTGACACCGGGGAGCTGTTTTTT. It specifies CSGRADTGELFF. V and J are TRBV29-1 and TRBJ2-2; the D is unclear. Germline loops: CDR1 SQVTM, CDR2 ANQGSEA. The length of the CDR3 is 12 residues. V was cut by 7 bases and J by 3 bases, with 9 bases left in between.

This clonotype was recorded at least ten times. The J gene is TRBJ2-3, the V gene TRBV10-2; no clear D. V was shortened by 5 bases and J by 4 bases, with 10 bases between the two germline ends. Germline CDR1 reads WSHSY; CDR2 reads SAAADI. The CDR3 is 13 amino acids. Here the CDR3 DNA reads TGCGCCAGCAGTCTCCAGGCCGCAGATACGCAGTATTTT. This gives the protein CASSLQAADTQYF.

This clonotype was seen a few times. The chain has TRBV6-1 and TRBJ2-1, with 10 nucleotides matching TRBD2. Germline CDR1 MNHNS, CDR2 SASEGT. CDR3 length equals 16 residues. J gave up 9 bases and V 6 bases, and 14 bases lay outside the gene matches. CDR3 residues: CASSSPKAGGRGEQFF. CDR3 sequence (DNA): TGTGCCAGCAGCTCCCCTAAAGCGGGGGGGCGAGGTGAGCAGTTCTTC.